This TCR beta chain was retrieved from a study of response to subunit inactivated influenza vaccine. A single record per CDR3 protein comes from TCRdb applying MiXCR to the RT-PCR reads. The repertoire holds roughly 780,000 distinct CDR3 sequences, with about a fifth as singletons. This clonotype was detected a few times. Deletions cut 3 bases from V and 10 bases from J, with 16 bases between. The CDR3 totals 15 residues. Germline loops: CDR1 KGHSH, CDR2 LQKENI. The specimen was PBMCs from blood, collected roughly 5 days after vaccination. This chain connects TRBV18 to TRBJ1-6; weak D call: TRBD1 (5 bases). The clonotype was recovered from a man over 45 who received an inactivated influenza vaccine. The CDR3, as DNA: TGTGCCAGCTCACCCGGGACCGGACGAGGATCACCCCTCCACTTT. The encoded protein is CASSPGTGRGSPLHF.